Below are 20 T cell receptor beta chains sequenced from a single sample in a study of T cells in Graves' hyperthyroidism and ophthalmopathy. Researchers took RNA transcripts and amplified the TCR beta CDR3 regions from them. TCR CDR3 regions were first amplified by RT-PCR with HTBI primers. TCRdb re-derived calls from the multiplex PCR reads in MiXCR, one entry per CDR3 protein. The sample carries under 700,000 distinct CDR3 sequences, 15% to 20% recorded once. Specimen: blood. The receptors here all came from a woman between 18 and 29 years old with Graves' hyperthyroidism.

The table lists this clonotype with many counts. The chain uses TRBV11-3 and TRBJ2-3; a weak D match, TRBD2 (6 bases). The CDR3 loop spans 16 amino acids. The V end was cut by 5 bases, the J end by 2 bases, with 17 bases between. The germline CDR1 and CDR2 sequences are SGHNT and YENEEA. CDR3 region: CASSQRLVAVTDTQYF. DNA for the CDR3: TGTGCCAGCAGCCAAAGGCTAGTAGCGGTCACAGATACGCAGTATTTT.

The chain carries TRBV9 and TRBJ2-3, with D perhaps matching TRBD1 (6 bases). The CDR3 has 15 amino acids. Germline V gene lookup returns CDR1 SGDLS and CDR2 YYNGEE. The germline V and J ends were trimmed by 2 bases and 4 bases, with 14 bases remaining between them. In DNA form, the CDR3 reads TGTGCCAGCAGCGTTCGGACAGCAAAACCAGATACGCAGTATTTT. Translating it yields CASSVRTAKPDTQYF.

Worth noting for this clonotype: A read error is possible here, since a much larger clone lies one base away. Written as DNA, the CDR3 is TGTGCCAGCATGGGACAGCTCACAGATACGCAGTATTTT. This sequence encodes CASMGQLTDTQYF. The chain recombines TRBV2 with TRBJ2-3, with 7 nucleotides matching TRBD1. The CDR3 has 13 residues. The germline V gene encodes CDR1 SNHLY and CDR2 FYNNEI. The V gene end was trimmed by 7 bases and the J gene end by 2 bases; junction bases not matched to a gene: 3. Drawing the rest from reference TRBV2 and TRBJ2-3, the complete variable domain is EPEVTQTPSHQVTQMGQEVILRCVPISNHLYFYWYRQILGQKVEFLVSFYNNEISEKSEIFDDQFSVERPDGSNFTLKIRSTKLEDSAMYFCASMGQLTDTQYFGPGTRLTVL.

The CDR3 DNA reads TGCAGTGCTAGCCGGGACATCTATGGCTACACCTTC. This encodes CSASRDIYGYTF. The rearrangement joins TRBV20-1 to TRBJ1-2, with D perhaps matching TRBD1 (6 bases). From germline, CDR1 is DFQATT and CDR2 SNEGSKA (reference sequence). CDR3 length: 12 amino acids. V was pared by 3 bases and J by 4 bases, with 9 bases between.

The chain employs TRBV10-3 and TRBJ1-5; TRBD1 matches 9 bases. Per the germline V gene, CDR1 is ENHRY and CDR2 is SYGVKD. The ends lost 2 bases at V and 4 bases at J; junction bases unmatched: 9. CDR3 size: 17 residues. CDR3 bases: TGTGCCATCAGTGAGCCCCAAGGCGGACAGGGGAATCAGCCCCAGCATTTT. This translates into CAISEPQGGQGNQPQHF.

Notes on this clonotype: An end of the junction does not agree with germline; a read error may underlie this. CDR3: CASSLGGRMGGCTF. The CDR3 bases are TGTGCCAGCAGCTTAGGCGGTCGGATGGGAGGCTGCACCTTC. The gene calls are TRBV11-3 and TRBJ1-2; D gene ambiguous. The CDR3 consists of 14 residues. The V gene's germline CDR1 is SGHNT and CDR2 YENEEA.

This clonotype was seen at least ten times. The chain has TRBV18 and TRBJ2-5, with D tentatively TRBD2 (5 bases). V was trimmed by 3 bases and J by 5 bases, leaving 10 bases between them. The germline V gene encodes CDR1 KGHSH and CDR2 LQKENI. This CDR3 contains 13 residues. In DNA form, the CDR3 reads TGTGCCAGCTCACCTAACGGCGGGGAGACCCAGTACTTC. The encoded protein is CASSPNGGETQYF.

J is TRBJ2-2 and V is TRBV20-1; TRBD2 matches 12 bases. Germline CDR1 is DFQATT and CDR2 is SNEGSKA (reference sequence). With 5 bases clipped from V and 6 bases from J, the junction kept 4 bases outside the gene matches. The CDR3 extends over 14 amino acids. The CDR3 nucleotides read TGCAGTGCTTGGACTAGCGGGGTCTCCGGGGAGCTGTTTTTT. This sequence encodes CSAWTSGVSGELFF.

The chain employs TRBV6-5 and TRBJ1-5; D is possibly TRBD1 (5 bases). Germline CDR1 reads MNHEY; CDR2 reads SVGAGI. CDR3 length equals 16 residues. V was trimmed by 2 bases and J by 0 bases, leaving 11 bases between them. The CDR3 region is CASSYGGGGSNQPQHF. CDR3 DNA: TGTGCCAGCAGTTACGGGGGTGGCGGTAGCAATCAGCCCCAGCATTTT.

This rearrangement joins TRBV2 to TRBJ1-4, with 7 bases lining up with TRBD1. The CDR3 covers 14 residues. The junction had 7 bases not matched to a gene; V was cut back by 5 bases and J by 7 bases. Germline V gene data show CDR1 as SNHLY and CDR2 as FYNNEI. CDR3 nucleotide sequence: TGTGCCAGCAGTAGCGCGACAGGGTGTGAAAAACTGTTTTTT. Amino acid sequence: CASSSATGCEKLFF.

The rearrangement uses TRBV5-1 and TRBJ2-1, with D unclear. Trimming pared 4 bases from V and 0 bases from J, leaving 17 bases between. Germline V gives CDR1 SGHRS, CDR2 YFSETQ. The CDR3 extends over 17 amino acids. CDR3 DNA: TGCGCCAGCAGCCGCCTCTCGAAACATAGCTCCTACAATGAGCAGTTCTTC. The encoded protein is CASSRLSKHSSYNEQFF.

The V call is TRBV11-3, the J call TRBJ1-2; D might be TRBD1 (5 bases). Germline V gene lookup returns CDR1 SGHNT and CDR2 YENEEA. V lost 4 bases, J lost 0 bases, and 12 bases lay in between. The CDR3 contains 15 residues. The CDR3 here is CASSSTRGSNYGYTF. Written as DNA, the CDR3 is TGTGCCAGCAGCTCTACCCGGGGGTCTAACTATGGCTACACCTTC.

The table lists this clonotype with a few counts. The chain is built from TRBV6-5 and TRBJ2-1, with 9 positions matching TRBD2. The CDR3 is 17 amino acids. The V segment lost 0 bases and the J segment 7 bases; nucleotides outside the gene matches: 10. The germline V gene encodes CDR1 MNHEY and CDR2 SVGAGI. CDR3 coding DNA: TGTGCCAGCAGTTACTCGAAGAATCTAGCGGGATATAATGAGCAGTTCTTC. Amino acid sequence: CASSYSKNLAGYNEQFF.

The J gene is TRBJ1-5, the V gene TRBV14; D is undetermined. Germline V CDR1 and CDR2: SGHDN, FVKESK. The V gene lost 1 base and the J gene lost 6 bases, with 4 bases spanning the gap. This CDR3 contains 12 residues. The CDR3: CASSQGFQPQHF. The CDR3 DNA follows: TGTGCCAGCAGCCAAGGGTTTCAGCCCCAGCATTTT.

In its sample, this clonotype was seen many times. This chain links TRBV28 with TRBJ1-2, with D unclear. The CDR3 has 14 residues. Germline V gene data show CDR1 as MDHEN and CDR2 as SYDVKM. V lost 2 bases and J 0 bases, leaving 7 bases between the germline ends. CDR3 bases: TGTGCCAGCAGTTTACCCGGGGCTAACTATGGCTACACCTTC. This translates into CASSLPGANYGYTF.

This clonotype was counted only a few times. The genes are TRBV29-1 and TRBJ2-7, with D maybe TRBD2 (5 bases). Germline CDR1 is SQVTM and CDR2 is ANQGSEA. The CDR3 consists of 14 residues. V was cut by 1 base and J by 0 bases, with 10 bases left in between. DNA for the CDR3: TGCAGCGTTGAAGGACTGGGGAGCTCCTACGAGCAGTACTTC. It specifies CSVEGLGSSYEQYF.

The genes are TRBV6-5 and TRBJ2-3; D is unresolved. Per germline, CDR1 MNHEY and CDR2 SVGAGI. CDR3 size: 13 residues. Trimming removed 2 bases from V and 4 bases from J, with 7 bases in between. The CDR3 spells CASSYLNADTQYF. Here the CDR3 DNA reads TGTGCCAGCAGTTACCTAAACGCAGATACGCAGTATTTT.

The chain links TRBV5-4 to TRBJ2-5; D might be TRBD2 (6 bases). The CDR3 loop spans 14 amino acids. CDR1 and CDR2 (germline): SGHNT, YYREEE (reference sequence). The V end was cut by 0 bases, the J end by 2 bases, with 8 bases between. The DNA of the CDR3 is TGTGCCAGCAGCTTGGAGACTAGACAAGAGACCCAGTACTTC. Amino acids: CASSLETRQETQYF.

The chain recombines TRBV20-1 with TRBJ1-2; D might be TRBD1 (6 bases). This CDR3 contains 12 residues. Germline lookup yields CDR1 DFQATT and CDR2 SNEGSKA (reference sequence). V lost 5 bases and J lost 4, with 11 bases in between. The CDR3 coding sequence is TGCAGTGCTGTACAGGGAGGCTATGGCTACACCTTC. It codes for CSAVQGGYGYTF.

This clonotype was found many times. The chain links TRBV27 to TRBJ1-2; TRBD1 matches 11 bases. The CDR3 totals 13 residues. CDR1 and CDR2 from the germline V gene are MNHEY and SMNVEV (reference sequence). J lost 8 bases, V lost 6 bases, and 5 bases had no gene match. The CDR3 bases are TGTGCCAGCAGCCGCGGACAGGGGGCGGGCTACACCTTC. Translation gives CASSRGQGAGYTF.